This TCR beta chain was sequenced for a study of T cell changes during pregnancy in multiple sclerosis. The protocol was immunoSEQ multiplex PCR, while the TCRdb copy is restricted to in-frame clones and leaves out a portion. This sample has roughly 80,000 clones, with approximately 90% found just once. Germline values: CDR1 MDHEN, CDR2 SYDVKM. The CDR3 is made up of 12 amino acids. Trimming took 2 bases from V and 8 from J, leaving 7 bases between them. V gene TRBV28 combines with J gene TRBJ1-5; D is unclear. Sequences were derived from peripheral blood, sampled before pregnancy. The clonotype comes from a female donor with multiple sclerosis, enrolled in a pregnancy study. In DNA, the CDR3 is TGTGCCAGCAGTTTAAATGCGAAGCCCCAGCATTTT. Its protein is CASSLNAKPQHF.